What follows is one TCR beta chain and its context. The antigen is not known. The data belong to a study of T cells in Graves' hyperthyroidism and ophthalmopathy. Overall study findings and caveats: Most thyroid-expanded clonotypes above 0.001 were also found in blood. Ophthalmopathy was model-predicted a median about 6.9 months pre-onset.

PBMCs were obtained from 10 ml fresh peripheral blood. The CDR3 loop spans 15 amino acids. J was trimmed by 6 bases and V by 7 bases; bases with no gene match: 8. The germline CDR1 and CDR2 sequences are MGHDK and SYGVNS. The investigators amplified TCR beta CDR3 regions from RNA transcripts. First-round RT-PCR with HTBI primers amplified the TCR CDR3 region. TCRdb re-called the multiplex PCR reads with MiXCR, one entry per CDR3 protein. This sample has 500,000 to 750,000 distinct CDR3 sequences, with more than 15% found just once. This sequence joins TRBV25-1 and TRBJ1-6; TRBD1 matches at 8 bases. Sequencing was done on a sample of blood. This sequence was found in a woman aged 25 to 39 with Graves' hyperthyroidism. CDR3 bases: TGTGCCAGCACACGGACAGGGACCTCTAATTCACCCCTCCACTTT. Amino acid sequence: CASTRTGTSNSPLHF.